This T cell receptor (beta chain) was sequenced during a study of T cell responses to AZD1222 COVID-19 vaccine. Study results and limitations: Baseline seropositivity occurred in only a handful of AZD1222 recipients. All repertoire sampling was performed exclusively after the peak T cell response. The sample set comprised mostly white British donors with more females, and clonal diversity was possibly underestimated. When two AZD1222 doses had been given, Spike-specific TCR breadth and depth rose.

As concerns this clone: Its antigen remains unknown.

TCRdb keeps only in-frame clones here, not all; method: immunoSEQ multiplex PCR. The sample contains about 150,000 clones, more than 75% of which appear only once. The CDR3 is 13 residues long. V was trimmed by 5 bases and J by 4 bases, leaving 11 bases between them. Germline CDR1 and CDR2: SGHTA and FQGNSA. The source is an adult who received the AZD1222 COVID-19 vaccine. Material: peripheral blood, obtained 28 days after the second AZD1222 dose. The chain combines TRBV7-2 with TRBJ1-1; possible D gene TRBD1, 5 bases. The CDR3 sequence: CASSLTGVTEAFF. The CDR3 region has the DNA TGTGCCAGCAGCCTTACAGGAGTCACTGAAGCTTTCTTT. Complete variable domain (other parts from reference TRBV7-2 and TRBJ1-1): GAGVSQSPSNKVTEKGKDVELRCDPISGHTALYWYRQSLGQGLEFLIYFQGNSAPDKSGLPSDRFSAERTGGSVSTLTIQRTQQEDSAVYLCASSLTGVTEAFFGQGTRLTVV.